Sequencing of this T cell receptor beta chain was carried out in a study of PD-1 blockade in mismatch repair-deficient tumors. Study-wide background: Patients had approximately 12 mismatch repair-deficient cancer types, all previously treated and progressing. Whole-study findings and limits: After pembrolizumab, tumor-resident clones rose rapidly, then generally contracted before radiologic responses.

There are 17 residues in the CDR3. Trimming stripped 2 bases from V and 0 bases from J, with 14 bases between. TCRs were sequenced from a few patients responding to pembrolizumab. For this clone: As yet, its antigen is unknown.

The repertoire was sequenced with immunoSEQ multiplex PCR; TCRdb's copy has only in-frame clones and lacks some. The sample lists approximately 17,000 clones; about 80% were seen once. The chain links TRBV23-1 to TRBJ1-3, with D perhaps matching TRBD1 (5 bases). TRBV23-1 is an ORF; its function is uncertain. The TCR sequence derives from an adult with mismatch repair-deficient cancer. The sequences come from PBMCs, collected less than 25 weeks after starting pembrolizumab. The DNA of the CDR3 is TGCGCCAGCAGTCAAAGGCGGGACGCCTTCTCTGGAAACACCATATATTTT. Its translation is CASSQRRDAFSGNTIYF.